These 25 T cell receptor beta chains came from one sample sequenced in a study of read filtering for tumor transcriptome and immune sequencing. From roughly 390 ng of RNA, a library with molecular barcoded alpha/delta and beta/gamma adaptors was made. A single record per CDR3 protein comes from TCRdb applying MiXCR to the reads. Here the sample spans 50,000 to 65,000 distinct CDR3 sequences, roughly 18% being singletons. The sequenced sample was a population of CD138-negative cells sorted from bone marrow. The receptors were sampled from a donor aged 40 or older with multiple myeloma.

As regards this clonotype: This may arise from a read error, as a much more abundant clone is one base away. The V gene is TRBV5-1, the J gene TRBJ1-1; 9 positions match TRBD1. The CDR3 has 14 residues. Germline assignment: CDR1 SGHRS and CDR2 YFSETQ. CDR3 protein: CASGLTGGNTEAFF. In nucleotides, the CDR3 is TGCGCCAGCGGCTTGACAGGGGGGAACACTGAAGCTTTCTTT.

Many counts were recorded for this clonotype. V is TRBV12-3 or TRBV12-4 and J is TRBJ2-7, with D tentatively TRBD2 (6 bases). V was pared by 4 bases and J by 2 bases, with 12 bases between. This CDR3 has 14 amino acids. The CDR3 spells CASSYGRGPYEQYF. DNA for the CDR3: TGTGCCAGCAGTTACGGGCGGGGTCCCTACGAGCAGTACTTC.

This clonotype appeared many times. This chain's CDR3 is CASRQETPGPVGSYNEQFF. As DNA, the CDR3 is TGTGCCAGCAGACAAGAGACCCCAGGACCCGTCGGCTCCTACAATGAGCAGTTCTTC. The chain carries TRBV12-3 or TRBV12-4 and TRBJ2-1; D remains ambiguous. V lost 6 bases to trimming and J lost 0 bases, with 24 bases between them. The CDR3 loop spans 19 amino acids.

Note on this clonotype: With a much larger clone just one base away, this may be a read error. The rearrangement joins TRBV20-1 to TRBJ2-7; unclear D gene. Trimming removed 6 bases from V and 2 bases from J, with 20 bases in between. The CDR3 spans 15 residues. Germline V gene sequence: CDR1 DFQATT, CDR2 SNEGSKA (reference sequence). DNA of the CDR3: TGCAGTGCAACTCAAAGTACAGTTTCTCCCTACGAGCAGTACTTC. It codes for CSATQSTVSPYEQYF.

This clonotype occurred many times. Here the CDR3 DNA reads TGTGCCAGTAGTATAGAGGGACTAGCAGATACGCAGTATTTT. This translates into CASSIEGLADTQYF. The chain carries TRBV19 and TRBJ2-3; 8 nucleotides align to TRBD2. V was clipped by 0 bases and J by 4 bases; unmatched bases: 0. Germline CDR1 LNHDA, CDR2 SQIVND (reference sequence). The CDR3 contains 14 residues.

The CDR3 loop is CASSTFSDRNTEAFF. The CDR3 DNA reads as TGTGCCAGTAGTACGTTTTCGGACAGGAACACTGAAGCTTTCTTT. The chain joins TRBV19 to TRBJ1-1, with D possibly matching TRBD1 (6 bases). The CDR3 is made up of 15 amino acids. Trimming pared 4 bases from V and 1 base from J, leaving 13 bases between. Germline loops: CDR1 LNHDA, CDR2 SQIVND (reference sequence).

This clonotype was seen at least ten times. The genes are TRBV7-2 and TRBJ1-5; no firm D call. Germline CDR1 is SGHTA and CDR2 is FQGNSA. The CDR3 runs to 13 residues. V dropped 5 bases and J dropped 4 bases, with 9 bases sitting between them. CDR3: CASSRNFNQPQHF. The CDR3 bases are TGTGCCAGCAGCCGGAATTTTAATCAGCCCCAGCATTTT. Full variable domain (missing parts from reference TRBV7-2 and TRBJ1-5): GAGVSQSPSNKVTEKGKDVELRCDPISGHTALYWYRQSLGQGLEFLIYFQGNSAPDKSGLPSDRFSAERTGGSVSTLTIQRTQQEDSAVYLCASSRNFNQPQHFGDGTRLSIL.

The chain combines TRBV28 with TRBJ1-5, with 8 bases identical to TRBD1. The ends lost 4 bases at V and 1 base at J; junction bases unmatched: 3. CDR3 size: 15 residues. Germline CDR1 and CDR2: MDHEN and SYDVKM. The chain's CDR3 is CASSSRTGSNQPQHF. The CDR3 DNA reads TGTGCCAGCAGTTCCAGGACAGGGAGCAATCAGCCCCAGCATTTT.

This clonotype occurred many times. The chain carries TRBV11-2 and TRBJ1-2; D is unclear. Germline V gives CDR1 SGHAT, CDR2 FQNNGV. The CDR3 has 14 amino acids. Trimming removed 3 bases from V and 4 bases from J, with 12 bases in between. CDR3 bases: TGTGCCAGCAGCTTCGGACGGAGCTCCTATGGCTACACCTTC. It encodes CASSFGRSSYGYTF.

The chain employs TRBV6-2 or TRBV6-3 and TRBJ1-5, with a tentative D call TRBD1 (5 bases). The CDR3 consists of 13 residues. V dropped 0 bases and J dropped 6 bases, with 6 bases sitting between them. Per the germline V gene, CDR1 is MNHEY and CDR2 is SVGEGT. The CDR3 sequence: CASSYSGLQPQHF. The CDR3 DNA reads TGTGCCAGCAGTTACTCGGGACTTCAGCCCCAGCATTTT.

The rearrangement joins TRBV19 to TRBJ2-1; 11 bases are shared with TRBD2. The germline V gene has CDR1 LNHDA and CDR2 SQIVND (reference sequence). CDR3 size: 15 residues. The V gene end was trimmed by 6 bases and the J gene end by 0 bases; junction bases not matched to a gene: 1. Here the CDR3 reads CASRTSGDSYNEQFF. For the CDR3, the DNA is TGTGCCAGTAGGACTAGCGGGGACTCCTACAATGAGCAGTTCTTC.

This clonotype is deemed medium-sized. The chain carries TRBV20-1 and TRBJ2-1; TRBD2 agrees at 13 bases. Germline CDR1 is DFQATT and CDR2 is SNEGSKA (reference sequence). Losses at the gene ends were 0 bases for V and 1 base for J; bases not matched to a gene: 12. The CDR3 sequence is 20 residues long. This CDR3 is CSARDWATSGRGASYNEQFF. The CDR3 DNA follows: TGCAGTGCTAGAGATTGGGCTACTAGCGGGAGGGGGGCTTCCTACAATGAGCAGTTCTTC.

On this clonotype: A much larger clone lies a single base off, so this may be a read error. The chain has TRBV4-1 and TRBJ2-7, with D uncertain. CDR1 is MGHRA, CDR2 YSYEKL, per germline. There are 15 residues in the CDR3. The V end was cut by 1 base, the J end by 4 bases, with 14 bases between. CDR3 loop: CASSQARDIKYEQYF. CDR3 sequence (DNA): TGCGCCAGCAGCCAAGCCCGTGACATAAAATACGAGCAGTACTTC.

This clonotype was counted many times. This chain links TRBV20-1 with TRBJ2-3, with 7 bases fitting TRBD2. This CDR3 region has 13 residues. V trimming: 2 bases; J trimming: 6 bases; junction bases outside the gene matches: 5. The V gene's germline CDR1 is DFQATT and CDR2 SNEGSKA (reference sequence). The CDR3 protein is CSARWGGMDTQYF. The DNA of the CDR3 is TGCAGTGCTAGATGGGGGGGAATGGATACGCAGTATTTT.

This clonotype was detected ten times or more. The chain employs TRBV20-1 and TRBJ2-3; 12 nucleotides line up with TRBD2. Germline lookup yields CDR1 DFQATT and CDR2 SNEGSKA (reference sequence). V was pared by 7 bases and J by 3 bases, with 14 bases of the junction left unmatched. The CDR3 covers 17 residues. The chain's CDR3 is CSVNPGTSGLLTDTQYF. DNA for the CDR3: TGCAGTGTCAACCCCGGGACTAGCGGGCTATTAACAGATACGCAGTATTTT.

This clonotype was counted between two and nine times. Being one base from a much bigger clone, this may be a read error. The V gene is TRBV6-2 or TRBV6-3, the J gene TRBJ2-2; TRBD2 is a possible D gene (6 bases). The germline CDR1 and CDR2 sequences are MNHEY and SVGEGT. With 6 bases removed from V and 4 bases from J, the gap between germline ends came to 15 bases. CDR3 length: 15 residues. CDR3 sequence reads: CASSLLGGSTGELFF. CDR3 nucleotide sequence: TGTGCCAGCAGCCTACTTGGGGGGAGCACCGGGGAGCTGTTTTTT.

This clonotype was seen many times. The chain couples TRBV15 to TRBJ2-7, with D possibly matching TRBD1 (6 bases). V was trimmed by 0 bases and J by 6 bases, leaving 15 bases between them. CDR3 length: 15 residues. CDR1 LNHNV and CDR2 YYDKDF come from the germline V gene (reference sequence). The CDR3 spells CATSRDRVGAREQYF. The CDR3 nucleotides read TGTGCCACCAGCAGAGATCGAGTGGGGGCGCGCGAGCAGTACTTC.

This clonotype has a handful of counts. This rearrangement joins TRBV29-1 to TRBJ2-5, with D uncertain. The CDR3 sequence is 11 residues long. The V and J ends lost 0 bases and 5 bases respectively, with 4 bases between them. CDR1 is SQVTM, CDR2 ANQGSEA, per germline. CDR3 amino acids: CSVEDRETQYF. The CDR3 DNA follows: TGCAGCGTTGAAGATCGGGAGACCCAGTACTTC.

The sample holds many counts of this clonotype. The chain employs TRBV2 and TRBJ2-1, with D possibly TRBD2 on 5 matching bases. Germline V gene lookup returns CDR1 SNHLY and CDR2 FYNNEI. Deletions cut 7 bases from V and 5 bases from J, with 9 bases between. The CDR3 has 12 amino acids. The DNA of the CDR3 is TGTGCCAGCACTAGAGCGGACAATGAGCAGTTCTTC. Protein sequence: CASTRADNEQFF.

Points on this clonotype: The conserved closing phenylalanine or tryptophan is absent in this CDR3, likely reflecting a read error. This chain uses TRBV18 with TRBJ1-1; no clear D. V shed 4 bases and J shed 10 bases, with 16 bases lying between them. CDR1 KGHSH and CDR2 LQKENI come from the germline V gene. CDR3 size: 13 residues. The CDR3 bases are TGTGCCAGCTCACTACAGCAGCAGGATGGAGCTTTCTCT. Its protein is CASSLQQQDGAFS.

In its sample, this clonotype was seen many times. The chain links TRBV7-9 to TRBJ2-7; D gene unclear. The germline V gene has CDR1 SEHNR and CDR2 FQNEAQ (reference sequence). The CDR3 totals 11 residues. Trimming shortened V by 2 bases and J by 9 bases, and 8 bases separated the two germline ends. DNA of the CDR3: TGTGCCAGCAGCTTAACCAATTGGCAGTACTTC. This encodes CASSLTNWQYF.

The chain recombines TRBV3-1 with TRBJ2-3; tentatively, D is TRBD2 (6 bases). Trimming took off 1 base at V and 11 bases at J, with 10 bases between the two ends. The CDR3 runs to 12 residues. Germline CDR1 and CDR2: LGHDT and YNNKEL (reference sequence). CDR3 DNA: TGTGCCAGCAGCCAAGGCGGGGTGCGGCAGTATTTT. As protein: CASSQGGVRQYF.

With regard to this clonotype: A much larger clone lies one base from this, so it may be a read error. The chain couples TRBV7-9 to TRBJ2-7, with 7 nucleotides matching TRBD2. Germline lookup yields CDR1 SEHNR and CDR2 FQNEAQ (reference sequence). J gave up 2 bases and V 1 base, and 8 bases lay outside the gene matches. The CDR3 contains 16 residues. CDR3 sequence (DNA): TGTGCCAGCAGCTTAGGGGGGGGGACGAGCCCCTACGAGCAGTACTTC. It yields the protein CASSLGGGTSPYEQYF.

This clonotype was seen at least ten times. This rearrangement joins TRBV7-3 to TRBJ1-1, with a weak D call TRBD1 (6 bases). The CDR3 contains 14 residues. Trimming removed 1 base at V and 4 bases at J, with 10 bases between. Germline V gives CDR1 SGHTA, CDR2 FQGTGA. CDR3: CASSLRGGATEAFF. The CDR3 nucleotides read TGTGCCAGCAGCTTAAGAGGGGGGGCCACTGAAGCTTTCTTT.

This clonotype has a count of ten or more. The V call is TRBV29-1, the J call TRBJ2-3; TRBD2 is a possible D gene (5 bases). Germline V gene sequence: CDR1 SQVTM, CDR2 ANQGSEA. Deletions cut 0 bases from V and 2 bases from J, with 12 bases between. There are 15 residues in the CDR3. The CDR3 sequence: CSVEDRGEFTDTQYF. CDR3 nucleotides: TGCAGCGTTGAAGATCGTGGGGAGTTCACAGATACGCAGTATTTT.